The clone carrying this TCR beta chain appeared many times. As yet, its antigen is unknown. The data are from a study of blood T cells in healthy people across ages. Study-wide results and caveats: Researchers deemed the diversity estimates from one million T cells underestimates. Roughly linearly, TCR beta diversity per million T cells fell as age increased.

The CDR3 runs 15 residues. The V gene lost 5 bases and the J gene lost 2 bases, with 14 bases spanning the gap. CDR1 and CDR2 from the germline V gene are SGHTA and FQGTGA. The second PCR ran roughly 7 to 12 cycles with a sample-barcoded 5' primer and J-beta primers. Per sample, CDR3-containing paired-end reads numbered at least 2.5 million. Each CDR3 protein is one row after TCRdb ran MiXCR on the 5' RACE reads. Of some 1,800,000 distinct CDR3 sequences in the sample, around 40% are singletons; the top ten hold 20% to 25%. The TCR was taken from a human donor in good health. This chain links TRBV7-3 with TRBJ2-3; D could derive from TRBD1 or TRBD2 (5 bases each). The sequenced sample consisted of blood. CDR3 sequence: CASSLRGDPTDTQYF. CDR3 nucleotide sequence: TGTGCCAGCAGCCTTAGAGGGGACCCCACAGATACGCAGTATTTT. Looking up the rest from reference TRBV7-3 and TRBJ2-3 gives the full variable domain: GAGVSQTPSNKVTEKGKYVELRCDPISGHTALYWYRQSLGQGPEFLIYFQGTGAADDSGLPNDRFFAVRPEGSVSTLKIQRTERGDSAVYLCASSLRGDPTDTQYFGPGTRLTVL.